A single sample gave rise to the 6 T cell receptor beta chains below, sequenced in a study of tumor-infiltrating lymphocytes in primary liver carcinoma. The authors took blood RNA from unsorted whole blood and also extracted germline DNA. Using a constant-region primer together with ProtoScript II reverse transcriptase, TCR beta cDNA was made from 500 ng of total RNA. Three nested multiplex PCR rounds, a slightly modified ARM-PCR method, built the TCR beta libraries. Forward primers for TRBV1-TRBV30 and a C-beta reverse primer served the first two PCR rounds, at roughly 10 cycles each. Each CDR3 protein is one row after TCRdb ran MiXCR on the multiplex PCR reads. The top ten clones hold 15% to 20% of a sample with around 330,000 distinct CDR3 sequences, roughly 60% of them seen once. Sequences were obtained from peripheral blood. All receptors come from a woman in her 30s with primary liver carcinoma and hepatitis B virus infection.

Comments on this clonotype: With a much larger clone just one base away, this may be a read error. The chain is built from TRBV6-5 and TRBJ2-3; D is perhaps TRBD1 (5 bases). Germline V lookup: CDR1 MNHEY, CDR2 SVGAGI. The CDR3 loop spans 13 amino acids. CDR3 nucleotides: TGTGGCAGCAGTTGGCCAGGGTCCGATACGCAGTATTTT. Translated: CGSSWPGSDTQYF.

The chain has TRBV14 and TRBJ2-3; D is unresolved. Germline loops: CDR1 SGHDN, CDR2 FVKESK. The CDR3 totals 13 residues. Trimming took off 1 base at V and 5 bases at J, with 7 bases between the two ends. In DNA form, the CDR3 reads TGTGCCAGCAGCCAAGTGTGTGGAGATACGCAGTATTTT. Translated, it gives CASSQVCGDTQYF.

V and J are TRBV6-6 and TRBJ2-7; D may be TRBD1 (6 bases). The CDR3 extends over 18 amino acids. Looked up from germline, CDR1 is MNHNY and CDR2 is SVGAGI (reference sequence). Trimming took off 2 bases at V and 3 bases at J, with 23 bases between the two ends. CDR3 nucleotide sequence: TGTGCCAGCAGTTACAAATCTAGGGGGTACCTTGGTAACTACGAGCAGTACTTC. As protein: CASSYKSRGYLGNYEQYF.

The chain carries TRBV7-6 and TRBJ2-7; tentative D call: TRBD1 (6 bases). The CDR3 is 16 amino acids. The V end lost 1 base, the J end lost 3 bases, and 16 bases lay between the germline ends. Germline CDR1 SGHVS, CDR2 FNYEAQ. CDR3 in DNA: TGTGCCAGCAGCTTAGAGGGGGACATGGCGATCTACGAGCAGTACTTC. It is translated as CASSLEGDMAIYEQYF.

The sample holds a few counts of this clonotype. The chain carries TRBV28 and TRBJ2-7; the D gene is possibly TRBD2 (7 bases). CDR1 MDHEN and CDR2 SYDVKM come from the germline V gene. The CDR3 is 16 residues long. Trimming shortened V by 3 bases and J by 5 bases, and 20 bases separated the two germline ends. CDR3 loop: CASSLAGAIEGDEQYF. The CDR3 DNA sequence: TGTGCCAGCAGTTTGGCGGGGGCTATCGAAGGTGACGAGCAGTACTTC.

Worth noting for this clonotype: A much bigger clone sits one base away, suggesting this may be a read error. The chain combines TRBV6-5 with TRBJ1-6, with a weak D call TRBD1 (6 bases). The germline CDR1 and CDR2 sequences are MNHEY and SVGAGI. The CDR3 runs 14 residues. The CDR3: CASSWGGQNSRLHF. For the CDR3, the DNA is TGTGCCAGCAGTTGGGGAGGACAGAATTCACGCCTCCACTTT.